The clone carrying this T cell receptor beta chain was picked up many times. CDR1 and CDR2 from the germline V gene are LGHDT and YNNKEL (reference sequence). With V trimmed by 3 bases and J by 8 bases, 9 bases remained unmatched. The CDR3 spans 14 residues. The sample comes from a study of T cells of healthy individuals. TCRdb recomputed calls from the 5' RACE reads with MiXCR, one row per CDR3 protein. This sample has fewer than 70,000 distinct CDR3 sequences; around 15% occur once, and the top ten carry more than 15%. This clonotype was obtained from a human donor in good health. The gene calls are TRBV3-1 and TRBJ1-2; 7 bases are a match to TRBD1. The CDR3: CASSHQTGLGGYTF. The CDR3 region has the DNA TGTGCCAGCAGCCACCAGACAGGGCTCGGCGGCTACACCTTC.